One and the same sample provided the 32 T cell receptor beta chains below, sequenced in a study of shared clonotypes between healthy human individuals. TCRdb's copy holds only in-frame clones and misses some; the assay was immunoSEQ multiplex PCR. There are roughly 700,000 clones in the sample; roughly 70% occur only once, and less than 2% lies in the top ten. The sequenced sample was memory CD4+ T cells sorted from blood. Regarding subset: CD45RA-negative fraction. These receptor sequences come from a woman aged 25 to 39 in good health.

This chain joins TRBV28 and TRBJ2-1; D possibly uses TRBD1 or TRBD2 (5 bases each). This CDR3 region has 12 residues. Germline assignment: CDR1 MDHEN and CDR2 SYDVKM. The V gene lost 10 bases and the J gene lost 0 bases, with 7 bases spanning the gap. The CDR3 nucleotides read TGTGCCACAGGGAGCTCCTACAATGAGCAGTTCTTC. This gives the protein CATGSSYNEQFF.

This clone was detected a few times. The chain couples TRBV6-1 to TRBJ1-2, with TRBD1 as a possible D gene (5 bases). Germline loops: CDR1 MNHNS, CDR2 SASEGT. The V and J ends lost 2 bases and 4 bases respectively, with 14 bases between them. This CDR3 region has 15 residues. The CDR3 spells CASSELLGGLYGYTF. CDR3 DNA: TGTGCCAGCAGTGAACTGCTGGGGGGACTCTATGGCTACACCTTC.

Ten or more counts support this clone. The chain joins TRBV7-2 to TRBJ2-5; 7 positions agree with TRBD2. This CDR3 comprises 13 residues. CDR1 and CDR2 (germline): SGHTA, FQGNSA. The J segment lost 7 bases and the V segment lost 4 bases, leaving 6 bases of the junction unmatched. The CDR3 reads CASSSGLGGTQYF. CDR3 sequence (DNA): TGTGCCAGCAGCTCCGGACTAGGAGGGACCCAGTACTTC. Full variable domain (rest looked up from reference TRBV7-2 and TRBJ2-5): GAGVSQSPSNKVTEKGKDVELRCDPISGHTALYWYRQSLGQGLEFLIYFQGNSAPDKSGLPSDRFSAERTGGSVSTLTIQRTQQEDSAVYLCASSSGLGGTQYFGPGTRLLVL.

The CDR3 loop is CASNLVGSDTEAFF. In nucleotides, the CDR3 is TGTGCCAGTAACCTAGTTGGGTCAGACACTGAAGCTTTCTTT. J is TRBJ1-1 and V is TRBV19; D remains ambiguous. The CDR3 consists of 14 residues. Germline CDR1 is LNHDA and CDR2 is SQIVND (reference sequence). Trimming took off 7 bases at V and 3 bases at J, with 15 bases between the two ends.

This sequence joins TRBV5-1 and TRBJ1-1, with D hard to call. V was pared by 2 bases and J by 8 bases, with 13 bases between. Looked up from germline, CDR1 is SGHRS and CDR2 is YFSETQ. The CDR3 sequence is 13 residues long. The CDR3 reads CASSLPLSGEAFF. CDR3 nucleotide sequence: TGCGCCAGCAGCTTACCGTTGTCCGGGGAAGCTTTCTTT.

This chain connects TRBV28 to TRBJ2-3, with 12 positions matching TRBD1. The CDR3 consists of 14 residues. Germline loops: CDR1 MDHEN, CDR2 SYDVKM. V lost 6 bases, J lost 11 bases, and 9 bases stayed unmatched. The CDR3 reads CASRYGTGGAGQYF. The CDR3, as DNA: TGTGCCAGCAGATACGGGACAGGGGGCGCGGGGCAGTATTTT.

The chain recombines TRBV5-4 with TRBJ2-7; 7 bases are a match to TRBD2. The ends lost 4 bases at V and 7 bases at J; junction bases unmatched: 8. Per germline, CDR1 SGHNT and CDR2 YYREEE (reference sequence). This CDR3 has 13 residues. The CDR3 nucleotides are TGTGCCAGCAGCCAGGAAAGCGGGGAAGAGCAGTACTTC. Protein: CASSQESGEEQYF.

The V gene is TRBV28, the J gene TRBJ1-2; D gene unclear. The V gene's germline CDR1 is MDHEN and CDR2 SYDVKM. This CDR3 is built from 13 residues. V was cut by 4 bases and J by 3 bases, with 9 bases left in between. This chain's CDR3 is CASSSGPDYGYTF. CDR3 nucleotide sequence: TGTGCCAGCAGTTCCGGGCCCGACTATGGCTACACCTTC.

The rearrangement links TRBV19 to TRBJ2-4; D might be TRBD2 (6 bases). Germline V gene sequence: CDR1 LNHDA, CDR2 SQIVND (reference sequence). The CDR3 covers 16 residues. CDR3 nucleotides: TGTGCGACCGGGGCTGGGACTTCCATAGCCAAAAACATTCAGTACTTC. Translation: CATGAGTSIAKNIQYF.

The rearrangement links TRBV6-4 to TRBJ1-1; a possible D gene is TRBD1 (5 bases). Germline V lookup: CDR1 MRHNA, CDR2 SNTAGT. V was cut by 2 bases and J by 0 bases, with 10 bases left in between. The length of the CDR3 is 15 residues. The DNA of the CDR3 is TGTGCCAGCAGTGACGTCGGGGGGTTGAACACTGAAGCTTTCTTT. Its protein product is CASSDVGGLNTEAFF.

The chain has TRBV4-1 and TRBJ2-5; D gene ambiguous. Trimming left V 1 base short and J 5 bases short, with 5 bases between. Per germline, CDR1 MGHRA and CDR2 YSYEKL. This CDR3 contains 12 residues. The CDR3 DNA follows: TGCGCCAGCAGCCAAGTCCTGGAGACCCAGTACTTC. As protein: CASSQVLETQYF.

The CDR3 nucleotides read TGTGCCAGTAGTAGATCTAGCGGAGCTACCGGGGAGCTGTTTTTT. It translates to CASSRSSGATGELFF. The rearrangement uses TRBV19 and TRBJ2-2; 7 bases are shared with TRBD2. V was clipped by 4 bases and J by 5 bases; unmatched bases: 7. The CDR3 runs 15 residues. Germline V gene data show CDR1 as LNHDA and CDR2 as SQIVND (reference sequence).

Only a few counts were recorded for this clone. The chain recombines TRBV14 with TRBJ2-1; D is perhaps TRBD2 (5 bases). CDR3 length: 14 amino acids. V lost 3 bases and J 4 bases, leaving 10 bases between the germline ends. CDR1 is SGHDN and CDR2 is FVKESK in the germline V gene. CDR3 DNA: TGTGCCAGCAGCCAGTTAGCGCTTTACAATGAGCAGTTCTTC. It specifies CASSQLALYNEQFF.

CDR3 residues: CSVAHTEQFF. The DNA of the CDR3 is TGCAGCGTTGCACACACTGAGCAGTTCTTC. V usage is TRBV29-1 and J usage is TRBJ2-1; D call uncertain. The CDR3 is 10 amino acids. Trimming took 4 bases from V and 9 from J, leaving 7 bases between them. Looked up from germline, CDR1 is SQVTM and CDR2 is ANQGSEA.

In the case of this clone: The sample holds other DNA sequences that translate to the same CDR3. The chain recombines TRBV5-1 with TRBJ1-5; TRBD1 agrees at 10 bases. The CDR3 has 14 amino acids. Per germline, CDR1 SGHRS and CDR2 YFSETQ. Losses at the gene ends were 4 bases for V and 6 bases for J; bases not matched to a gene: 4. The CDR3 region has the DNA TGCGCCAGCAGCGCGGGGACAGGGGCTCAGCCCCAGCATTTT. Protein product: CASSAGTGAQPQHF.

The sample holds one count of this clone. The J gene is TRBJ2-3, the V gene TRBV18, with TRBD2 matching 9 bases. The V segment lost 3 bases and the J segment 4 bases; nucleotides outside the gene matches: 5. The CDR3 is 15 residues long. From germline, CDR1 is KGHSH and CDR2 LQKENI. Here the CDR3 reads CASSPRAGGPDTQYF. Written as DNA, the CDR3 is TGTGCCAGCTCACCGCGAGCGGGAGGCCCAGATACGCAGTATTTT.

The rearrangement uses TRBV9 and TRBJ2-6; a possible D gene is TRBD1 (6 bases). The CDR3 runs 13 residues. V lost 5 bases and J 3 bases, leaving 6 bases between the germline ends. In germline, CDR1 is SGDLS, CDR2 YYNGEE. This chain's CDR3 is CASRQGGANVLTF. For the CDR3, the DNA is TGTGCCAGCAGACAGGGTGGGGCCAACGTCCTGACTTTC.

This sequence joins TRBV2 and TRBJ2-5; 9 positions agree with TRBD1. The germline CDR1 and CDR2 sequences are SNHLY and FYNNEI. After removal of 6 bases from V and 1 base from J, the junction contained 12 bases not matched to a gene. This CDR3 spans 17 amino acids. The CDR3 coding sequence is TGTGCCAGCAGCCCCGGGTTGACAGGGGGTGCCCAAGAGACCCAGTACTTC. Translation gives CASSPGLTGGAQETQYF.

The CDR3 loop reads CASSKKQARAFLAKNIQYF. CDR3 nucleotide sequence: TGTGCCAGCAGCAAAAAACAGGCAAGAGCTTTCCTAGCCAAAAACATTCAGTACTTC. The chain combines TRBV21-1 with TRBJ2-4; the table's D call TRBD1 went unverified against the DNA. TRBV21-1 is reported as a pseudogene. There are 19 residues in the CDR3.

V and J are TRBV23-1 and TRBJ2-7; D call uncertain. TRBV23-1 is labeled an ORF, and its function is uncertain. The CDR3 is made up of 12 amino acids. V was shortened by 4 bases and J by 2 bases, with 6 bases between the two germline ends. The CDR3 DNA reads TGCGCCAGCAGTCTCAAGCCCTACGAGCAGTACTTC. Protein: CASSLKPYEQYF.

This chain joins TRBV19 and TRBJ2-3; D assignment may be TRBD1 or TRBD2 (6 bases each). This CDR3 contains 15 residues. Per the germline V gene, CDR1 is LNHDA and CDR2 is SQIVND (reference sequence). Trimming shortened V by 3 bases and J by 4 bases, and 14 bases separated the two germline ends. The CDR3 is CASSMGGGGPDTQYF. CDR3 nucleotides: TGTGCCAGTAGTATGGGCGGTGGGGGGCCAGATACGCAGTATTTT. The whole variable domain, remainder taken from reference TRBV19 and TRBJ2-3, is DGGITQSPKYLFRKEGQNVTLSCEQNLNHDAMYWYRQDPGQGLRLIYYSQIVNDFQKGDIAEGYSVSREKKESFPLTVTSAQKNPTAFYLCASSMGGGGPDTQYFGPGTRLTVL.

V is TRBV19 and J is TRBJ2-7; 9 bases map to TRBD1. This CDR3 has 13 residues. V lost 4 bases and J lost 9; bases outside the gene matches: 7. The V gene's germline CDR1 is LNHDA and CDR2 SQIVND (reference sequence). The CDR3 is CASSTWDRVTQYF. As DNA, the CDR3 is TGTGCCAGTAGTACCTGGGACAGGGTAACGCAGTACTTC.

J is TRBJ2-7 and V is TRBV11-2; D tentatively fits TRBD1 or TRBD2 (6 bases each). V shed 4 bases and J shed 7 bases, with 11 bases lying between them. This CDR3 is built from 12 residues. From germline, CDR1 is SGHAT and CDR2 FQNNGV. The CDR3 sequence: CASSSTGREQYF. CDR3 coding DNA: TGTGCCAGCAGCTCTACAGGGAGGGAGCAGTACTTC. Together with reference TRBV11-2 and TRBJ2-7, the CDR3 gives the full variable domain: EAGVAQSPRYKIIEKRQSVAFWCNPISGHATLYWYQQILGQGPKLLIQFQNNGVVDDSQLPKDRFSAERLKGVDSTLKIQPAKLEDSAVYLCASSSTGREQYFGPGTRLTVT.

V gene TRBV5-1 combines with J gene TRBJ2-7; D perhaps matches TRBD1 (6 bases). The CDR3 covers 14 residues. The V and J ends lost 0 bases and 5 bases respectively, with 12 bases between them. Germline V gene data show CDR1 as SGHRS and CDR2 as YFSETQ. CDR3 residues: CASSLGTVAHEQYF. CDR3 in DNA: TGCGCCAGCAGCTTGGGGACAGTCGCCCACGAGCAGTACTTC.

This chain connects TRBV18 to TRBJ2-2; D gene unclear. CDR3 length: 13 amino acids. V lost 5 bases and J lost 1, with 5 bases in between. Germline V gives CDR1 KGHSH, CDR2 LQKENI. This CDR3 reads CASSFRNTGELFF. CDR3 DNA: TGTGCCAGCTCATTCAGGAACACCGGGGAGCTGTTTTTT.

This chain joins TRBV7-2 and TRBJ2-5; D ambiguous. Germline V lookup: CDR1 SGHTA, CDR2 FQGNSA. Trimming took off 1 base at V and 5 bases at J, with 11 bases between the two ends. The CDR3 is 14 residues long. The CDR3 coding sequence is TGTGCCAGCAGCTTAGGTGTCTCTAGGGAGACCCAGTACTTC. Amino acids: CASSLGVSRETQYF.

This chain uses TRBV19 with TRBJ2-1; tentatively, D is TRBD1 (5 bases). V lost 10 bases, J lost 4 bases, and 14 bases lay in between. Germline assignment: CDR1 LNHDA and CDR2 SQIVND (reference sequence). The CDR3 is 13 amino acids. The CDR3 sequence: CAIPGGQYNEQFF. Here the CDR3 DNA reads TGTGCCATCCCTGGCGGACAATACAATGAGCAGTTCTTC.

CDR3 residues: CASSLIGGKLFF. CDR3 coding DNA: TGTGCCAGCAGCTTGATTGGGGGAAAACTGTTTTTT. The chain combines TRBV5-4 with TRBJ1-4; D is possibly TRBD1 (5 bases). The germline gives CDR1 SGHNT, CDR2 YYREEE (reference sequence). V lost 1 base, J lost 10 bases, and 8 bases lay in between. The CDR3 has 12 amino acids.

The rearrangement links TRBV28 to TRBJ1-5; 8 positions agree with TRBD1. Germline V lookup: CDR1 MDHEN, CDR2 SYDVKM. V was clipped by 4 bases and J by 0 bases; unmatched bases: 5. The CDR3 consists of 16 residues. The chain's CDR3 is CASSSGTGASNQPQHF. CDR3 DNA sequence: TGTGCCAGCAGTTCTGGGACAGGCGCTAGCAATCAGCCCCAGCATTTT.

V is TRBV11-1 and J is TRBJ1-1; D ambiguous. The CDR3 runs to 19 residues. Trimming shortened V by 4 bases and J by 4 bases, and 28 bases separated the two germline ends. CDR1 and CDR2 (germline): SGHAT, FQDESV (reference sequence). CDR3 sequence (DNA): TGTGCCAGCAGCTCCAAAAACCGTGGGTGGACGGTTGGTTTCACTGAAGCTTTCTTT. Encoded protein: CASSSKNRGWTVGFTEAFF. The complete variable domain, with remaining parts taken from reference TRBV11-1 and TRBJ1-1, reads EAEVAQSPRYKITEKSQAVAFWCDPISGHATLYWYRQILGQGPELLVQFQDESVVDDSQLPKDRFSAERLKGVDSTLKIQPAELGDSAMYLCASSSKNRGWTVGFTEAFFGQGTRLTVV.

The rearrangement links TRBV19 to TRBJ1-5; D gene unclear. CDR1 and CDR2 (germline): LNHDA, SQIVND (reference sequence). Trimming cost V 8 bases and J 7 bases, with 15 bases left between them. The CDR3 has 13 residues. Here the CDR3 reads CASCPLFGQPQHF. The CDR3 nucleotides are TGTGCCAGTTGCCCCCTGTTCGGGCAGCCCCAGCATTTT.

The V and J genes are TRBV29-1 and TRBJ2-3; TRBD2 matches 8 bases. The germline CDR1 and CDR2 sequences are SQVTM and ANQGSEA. V shed 6 bases, J shed 3 bases, and the junction held 11 bases outside the gene matches. The CDR3 is 15 amino acids. This CDR3 reads CSVKPGLGVTDTQYF. As DNA, the CDR3 is TGCAGCGTCAAACCGGGACTAGGGGTGACAGATACGCAGTATTTT.